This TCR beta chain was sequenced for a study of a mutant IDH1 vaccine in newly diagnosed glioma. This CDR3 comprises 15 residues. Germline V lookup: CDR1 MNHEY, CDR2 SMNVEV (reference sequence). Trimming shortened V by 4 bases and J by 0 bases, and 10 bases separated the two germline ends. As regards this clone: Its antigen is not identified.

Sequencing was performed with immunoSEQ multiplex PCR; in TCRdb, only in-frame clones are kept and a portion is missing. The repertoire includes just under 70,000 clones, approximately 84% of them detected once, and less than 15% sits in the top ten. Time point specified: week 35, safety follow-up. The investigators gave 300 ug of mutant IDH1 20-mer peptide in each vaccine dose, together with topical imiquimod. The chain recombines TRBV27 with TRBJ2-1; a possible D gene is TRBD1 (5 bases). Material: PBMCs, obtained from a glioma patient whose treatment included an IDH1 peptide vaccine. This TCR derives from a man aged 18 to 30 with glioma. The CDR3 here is CASSYRMSSYNEQFF. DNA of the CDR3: TGTGCCAGCAGTTACAGGATGAGCTCCTACAATGAGCAGTTCTTC.